The 6 T cell receptor beta chains listed next were all sequenced from one sample in a study of Ad26.COV2.S vaccination and SARS-CoV-2 variants. Clones were read by immunoSEQ multiplex PCR, and TCRdb kept only the in-frame ones, dropping some. The profile shows around 450,000 clones, approximately 88% of them singletons. Noted treatment: some 19 received Ad26.COV2.S at low or high dose, single or two shots; several received placebo; per-sample allocation not given. Sampling was done on day 63 after the first vaccine or placebo injection. The input for sequencing was peripheral blood, taken in a trial of Ad26.COV2.S vaccine versus placebo. These receptors were taken from a person between 18 and 60 years old who received the Ad26.COV2.S COVID-19 vaccine or a placebo.

The chain combines TRBV28 with TRBJ2-7; 8 nucleotides align to TRBD2. Trimming cost V 1 base and J 0 bases; bases outside gene matches: 5. The CDR3 length is 16 residues. Germline V gene data show CDR1 as MDHEN and CDR2 as SYDVKM. The chain's CDR3 is CASSLFSGTSSYEQYF. Written as DNA, the CDR3 is TGTGCCAGCAGTTTATTTAGCGGGACTAGCTCCTACGAGCAGTACTTC.

The V call is TRBV28, the J call TRBJ2-1; D is possibly TRBD1 (6 bases). Trimming removed 3 bases at V and 9 bases at J, with 15 bases between. CDR1 MDHEN and CDR2 SYDVKM come from the germline V gene. This CDR3 comprises 14 residues. The CDR3 region has the DNA TGTGCCAGCAGTTTGGACAGCCCTGGGAGTGAGCAGTTCTTC. It translates to CASSLDSPGSEQFF.

In the case of this clone: One end of the junction is discordant with germline, which a read error may explain. The DNA of the CDR3 is TGTGCTAGCAGCTTAGGACGTAGCTCTGGGGCCAACGTCCTGACTTTC. Protein: CASSLGRSSGANVLTF. This rearrangement joins TRBV7-7 to TRBJ2-6, with D unclear. The CDR3 covers 16 residues. Germline V CDR1 and CDR2: SSHAT, FNYEAQ (reference sequence).

The chain is built from TRBV3-1 (or the pseudogene TRBV3-2) and TRBJ2-5, with D possibly matching TRBD1 (6 bases). The CDR3 has 14 amino acids. V gave up 3 bases and J gave up 1 base, with 9 bases separating them. Looked up from germline, CDR1 is LGHDT and CDR2 is YNNKEL (reference sequence). Here the CDR3 DNA reads TGTGCCAGCAGCCAGAGGACAGCCCAAGAGACCCAGTACTTC. This translates into CASSQRTAQETQYF.

This chain connects TRBV27 to TRBJ1-6; TRBD1 matches 9 bases. The germline V gene has CDR1 MNHEY and CDR2 SMNVEV (reference sequence). J gave up 6 bases and V 5 bases, and 8 bases lay outside the gene matches. CDR3 length: 16 residues. The CDR3 nucleotides read TGTGCCAGCAGTATGGAGACAGGGGGTGCTAATTCACCCCTCCACTTT. Its protein product is CASSMETGGANSPLHF.

In its sample, this clone was seen a few times. The gene calls are TRBV7-9 and TRBJ1-6; D not certain. Per germline, CDR1 SEHNR and CDR2 FQNEAQ (reference sequence). There are 14 residues in the CDR3. With 3 bases removed from V and 10 bases from J, the gap between germline ends came to 13 bases. The CDR3 nucleotides are TGTGCCAGCAGCTTCGGGCTCTTAGACTCACCCCTCCACTTT. Its protein product is CASSFGLLDSPLHF.